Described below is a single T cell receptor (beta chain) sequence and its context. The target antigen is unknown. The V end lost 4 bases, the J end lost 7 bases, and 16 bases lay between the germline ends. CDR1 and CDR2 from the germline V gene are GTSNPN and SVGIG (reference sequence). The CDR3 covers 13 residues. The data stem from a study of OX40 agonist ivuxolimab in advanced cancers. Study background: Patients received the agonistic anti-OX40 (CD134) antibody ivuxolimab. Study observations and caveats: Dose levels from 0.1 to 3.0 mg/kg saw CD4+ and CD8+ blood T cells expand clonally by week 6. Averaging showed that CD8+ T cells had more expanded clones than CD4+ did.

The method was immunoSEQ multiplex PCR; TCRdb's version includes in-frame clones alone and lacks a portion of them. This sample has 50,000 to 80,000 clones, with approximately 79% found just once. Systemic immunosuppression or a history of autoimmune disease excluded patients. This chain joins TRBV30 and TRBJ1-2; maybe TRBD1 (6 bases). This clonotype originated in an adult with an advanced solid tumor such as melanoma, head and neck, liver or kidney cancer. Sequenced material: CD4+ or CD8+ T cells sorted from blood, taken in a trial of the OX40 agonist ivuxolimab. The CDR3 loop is CAWTVQGMSGYTF. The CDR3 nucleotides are TGTGCCTGGACTGTCCAGGGGATGAGTGGCTACACCTTC.